This TCR beta chain was profiled in a study of blood T cell repertoires in COVID-19. Profiled with immunoSEQ multiplex PCR; TCRdb holds only in-frame clones, not every one. The repertoire holds roughly 250,000 clones, around 81% seen once, with 2.5% to 3% in the top ten. Trimming took off 3 bases at V and 5 bases at J, with 7 bases between the two ends. CDR3 length: 12 amino acids. From germline, CDR1 is SGHVS and CDR2 FNYEAQ. This receptor was obtained from a woman aged 60-75 years with active or convalescent COVID-19. The chain joins TRBV7-6 to TRBJ1-2; a weak D match, TRBD1 (6 bases). Sequenced material: peripheral blood. CDR3 nucleotide sequence: TGTGCCAGCAGCTTGGACAGTTATGGCTACACCTTC. Translating gives CASSLDSYGYTF.